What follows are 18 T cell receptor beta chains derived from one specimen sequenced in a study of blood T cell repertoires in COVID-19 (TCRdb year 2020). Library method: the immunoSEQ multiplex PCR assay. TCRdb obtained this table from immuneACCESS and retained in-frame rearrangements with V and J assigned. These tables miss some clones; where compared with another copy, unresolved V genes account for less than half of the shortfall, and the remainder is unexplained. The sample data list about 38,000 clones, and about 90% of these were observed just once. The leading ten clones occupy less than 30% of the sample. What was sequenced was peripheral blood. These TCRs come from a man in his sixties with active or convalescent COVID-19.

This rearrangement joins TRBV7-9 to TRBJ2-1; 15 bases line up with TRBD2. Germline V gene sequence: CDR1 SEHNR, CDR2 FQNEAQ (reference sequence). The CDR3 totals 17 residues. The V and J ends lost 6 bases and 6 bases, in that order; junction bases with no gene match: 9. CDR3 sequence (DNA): TGTGCCAGCAGACGAACCGGGACTAGCGGGAGGTTCAATGAGCAGTTCTTC. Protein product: CASRRTGTSGRFNEQFF.

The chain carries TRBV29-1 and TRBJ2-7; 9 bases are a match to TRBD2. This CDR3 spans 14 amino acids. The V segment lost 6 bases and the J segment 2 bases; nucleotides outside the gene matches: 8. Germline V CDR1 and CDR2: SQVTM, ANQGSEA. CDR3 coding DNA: TGCAGCGTAATTAGCGGGAGTCAAACCTACGAGCAGTACTTC. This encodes CSVISGSQTYEQYF.

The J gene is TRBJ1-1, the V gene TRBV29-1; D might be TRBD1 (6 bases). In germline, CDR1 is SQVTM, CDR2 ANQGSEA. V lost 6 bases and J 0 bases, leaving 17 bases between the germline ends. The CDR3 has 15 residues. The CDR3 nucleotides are TGCAGCGTCGATTTCGCGACAGGCGTGAACACTGAAGCTTTCTTT. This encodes CSVDFATGVNTEAFF.

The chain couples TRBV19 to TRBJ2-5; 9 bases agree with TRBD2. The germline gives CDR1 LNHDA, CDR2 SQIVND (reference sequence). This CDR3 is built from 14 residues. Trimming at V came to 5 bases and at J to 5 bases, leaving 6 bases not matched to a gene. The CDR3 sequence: CASSDSGSGETQYF. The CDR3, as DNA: TGTGCCAGTAGTGATAGCGGGAGTGGCGAGACCCAGTACTTC.

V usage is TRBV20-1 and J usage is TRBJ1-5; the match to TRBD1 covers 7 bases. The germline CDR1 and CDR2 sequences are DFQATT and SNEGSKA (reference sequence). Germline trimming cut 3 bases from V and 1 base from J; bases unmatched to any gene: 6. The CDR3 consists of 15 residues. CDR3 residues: CSASTGVRSNQPQHF. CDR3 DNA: TGCAGTGCTAGTACAGGGGTAAGGAGCAATCAGCCCCAGCATTTT.

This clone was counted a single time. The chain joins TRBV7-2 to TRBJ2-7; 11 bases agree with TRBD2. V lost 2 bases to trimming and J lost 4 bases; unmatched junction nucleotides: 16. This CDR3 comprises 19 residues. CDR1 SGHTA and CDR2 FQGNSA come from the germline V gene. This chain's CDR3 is CASSLLPAISGLAEYEQYF. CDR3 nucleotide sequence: TGTGCCAGCAGCTTACTTCCGGCCATCTCGGGACTAGCGGAATACGAGCAGTACTTC.

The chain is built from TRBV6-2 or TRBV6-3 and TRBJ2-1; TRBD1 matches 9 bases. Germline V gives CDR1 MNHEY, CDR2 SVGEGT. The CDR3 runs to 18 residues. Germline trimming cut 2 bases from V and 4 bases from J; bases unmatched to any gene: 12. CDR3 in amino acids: CASSYPDYRGRSYNEQFF. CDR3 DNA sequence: TGTGCCAGCAGTTACCCGGATTACAGGGGGCGTTCGTACAATGAGCAGTTCTTC.

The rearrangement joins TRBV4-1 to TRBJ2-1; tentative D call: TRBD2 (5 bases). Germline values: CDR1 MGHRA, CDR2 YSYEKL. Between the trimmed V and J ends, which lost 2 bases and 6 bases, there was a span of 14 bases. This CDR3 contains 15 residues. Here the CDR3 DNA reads TGCGCCAGCAGCCAATCCGGACTGACCACCAATGAGCAGTTCTTC. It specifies CASSQSGLTTNEQFF.

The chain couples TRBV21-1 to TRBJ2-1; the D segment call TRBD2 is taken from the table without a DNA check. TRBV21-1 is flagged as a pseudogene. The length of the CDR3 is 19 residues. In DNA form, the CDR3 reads TGTGCCAGCAGCCTGTTGGGGACTAGCGGGAGGGGAAAATTCAATGAGCAGTTCTTC. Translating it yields CASSLLGTSGRGKFNEQFF.

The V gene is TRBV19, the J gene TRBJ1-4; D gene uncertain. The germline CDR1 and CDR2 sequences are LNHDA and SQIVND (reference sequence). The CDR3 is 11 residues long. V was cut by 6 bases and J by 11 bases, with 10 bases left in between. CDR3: CASREGRKLFF. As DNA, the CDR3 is TGTGCCAGTAGAGAGGGAAGGAAACTGTTTTTT.

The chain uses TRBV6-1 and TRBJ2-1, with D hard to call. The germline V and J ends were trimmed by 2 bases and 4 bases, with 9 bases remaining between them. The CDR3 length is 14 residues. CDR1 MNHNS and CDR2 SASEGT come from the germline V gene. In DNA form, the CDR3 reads TGTGCCAGCAGTGAATATGGCCAGTACAATGAGCAGTTCTTC. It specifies CASSEYGQYNEQFF.

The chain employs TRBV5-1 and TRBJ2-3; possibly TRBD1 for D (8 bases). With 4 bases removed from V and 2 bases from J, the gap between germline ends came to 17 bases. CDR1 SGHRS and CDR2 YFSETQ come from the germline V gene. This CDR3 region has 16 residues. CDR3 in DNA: TGCGCCAGCAGCATAACAGGGGGGGCCTCCACAGATACGCAGTATTTT. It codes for CASSITGGASTDTQYF.

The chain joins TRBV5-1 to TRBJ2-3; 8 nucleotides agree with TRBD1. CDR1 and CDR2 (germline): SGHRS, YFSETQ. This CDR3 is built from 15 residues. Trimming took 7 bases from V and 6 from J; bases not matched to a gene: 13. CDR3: CASSETGVLADTQYF. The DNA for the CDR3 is TGCGCCAGCTCCGAGACAGGGGTCTTGGCGGATACGCAGTATTTT.

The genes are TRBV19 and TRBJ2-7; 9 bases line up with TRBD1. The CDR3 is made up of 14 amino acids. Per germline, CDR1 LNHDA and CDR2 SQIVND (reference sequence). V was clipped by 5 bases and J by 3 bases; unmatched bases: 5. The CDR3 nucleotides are TGTGCCAGTAGTCCGGGACAGGGATTCTACGAGCAGTACTTC. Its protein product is CASSPGQGFYEQYF.

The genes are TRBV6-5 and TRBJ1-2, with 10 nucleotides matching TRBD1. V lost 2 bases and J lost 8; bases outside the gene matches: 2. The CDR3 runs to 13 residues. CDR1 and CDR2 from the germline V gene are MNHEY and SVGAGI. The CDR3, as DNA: TGTGCCAGCAGTTACCCGACAGGGGGCGGCTACACCTTC. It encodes CASSYPTGGGYTF.

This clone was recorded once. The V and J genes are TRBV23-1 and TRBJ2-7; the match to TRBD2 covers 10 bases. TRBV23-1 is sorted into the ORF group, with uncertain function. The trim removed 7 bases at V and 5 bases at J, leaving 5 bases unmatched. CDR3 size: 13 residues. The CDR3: CASTTTSGHEQYF. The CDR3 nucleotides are TGCGCCAGCACAACGACTAGCGGGCACGAGCAGTACTTC.

The CDR3 sequence: CASSRTGGDYGYTF. CDR3 sequence (DNA): TGTGCCAGCAGTCGGACAGGGGGTGACTATGGCTACACCTTC. The chain is built from TRBV27 and TRBJ1-2, with 10 bases aligning to TRBD1. Germline V gene lookup returns CDR1 MNHEY and CDR2 SMNVEV (reference sequence). This CDR3 is 14 amino acids long. The trim removed 5 bases at V and 3 bases at J, leaving 3 bases unmatched.

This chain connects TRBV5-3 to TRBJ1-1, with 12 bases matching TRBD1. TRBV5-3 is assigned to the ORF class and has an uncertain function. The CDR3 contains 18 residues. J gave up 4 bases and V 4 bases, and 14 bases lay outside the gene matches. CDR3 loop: CARSPFLPGQGARTEAFF. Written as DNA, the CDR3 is TGTGCCAGAAGCCCTTTCCTACCGGGACAGGGGGCACGCACTGAAGCTTTCTTT.